What follows is one TCR beta chain and its context. Its cognate antigen is unknown. Assay: immunoSEQ multiplex PCR; the TCRdb copy retains only in-frame clones and omits some. The table records about 520,000 clones, more than 95% of them present only once. This record comes from a study of shared clonotypes between healthy human individuals. Findings of the study overall: Compared with clonotypes that all four donors shared, non-shared clonotypes had lower generation probabilities.

The source material was naive CD4+ T cells sorted from blood. Subset defined: CD45RA+ positively selected. The sequence derives from a woman in her 30s in good health.

The CDR3 DNA sequence: TGTGCCAGCAGGGGGGACAGGGGGCGAAACACCATATATTTT. Translation: CASRGDRGRNTIYF. The chain joins TRBV28 to TRBJ1-3, with 12 bases identical to TRBD1. Looked up from germline, CDR1 is MDHEN and CDR2 is SYDVKM. With V trimmed by 6 bases and J by 5 bases, 2 bases remained unmatched. There are 14 residues in the CDR3. The full variable domain, completed using reference TRBV28 and TRBJ1-3, is DVKVTQSSRYLVKRTGEKVFLECVQDMDHENMFWYRQDPGLGLRLIYFSYDVKMKEKGDIPEGYSVSREKKERFSLILESASTNQTSMYLCASRGDRGRNTIYFGEGSWLTVV.